This TCR beta chain was identified in a study of spatial heterogeneity in lung cancer. Germline CDR1 is SGHAT and CDR2 is FQNNGV. V shed 4 bases, J shed 6 bases, and the junction held 14 bases outside the gene matches. The CDR3 spans 17 residues. On each TCR cDNA molecule, a unique molecular identifier was present. TCRdb passed the 5' RACE reads through MiXCR, listing each CDR3 protein once. This table holds about 280 distinct CDR3 sequences, 20% to 30% found once. Documented time point: sample taken at primary tumor resection. Untreated early-stage non-small cell lung cancer patients, 70 to 85 in total, were the donors. Unsorted whole RNA of tumor, nontumor lung or frozen PBMC was sequenced. By sample fraction, this clonotype is hyperexpanded. This beta chain came through as a stray read in a library set up for alpha chains, and its size says little.

The chain links TRBV11-2 to TRBJ2-2, with TRBD2 matching 7 bases. The sequence was obtained from a male donor with early-stage non-small cell lung cancer. This specimen consisted of normal lung tissue next to the tumor, obtained at surgery. The CDR3 DNA follows: TGTGCCAGCAGCTCACGGGCTAGCGGTGAAATTCCCGGGGAGCTGTTTTTT. This gives the protein CASSSRASGEIPGELFF. Full variable domain (missing parts from reference TRBV11-2 and TRBJ2-2): EAGVAQSPRYKIIEKRQSVAFWCNPISGHATLYWYQQILGQGPKLLIQFQNNGVVDDSQLPKDRFSAERLKGVDSTLKIQPAKLEDSAVYLCASSSRASGEIPGELFFGEGSRLTVL.